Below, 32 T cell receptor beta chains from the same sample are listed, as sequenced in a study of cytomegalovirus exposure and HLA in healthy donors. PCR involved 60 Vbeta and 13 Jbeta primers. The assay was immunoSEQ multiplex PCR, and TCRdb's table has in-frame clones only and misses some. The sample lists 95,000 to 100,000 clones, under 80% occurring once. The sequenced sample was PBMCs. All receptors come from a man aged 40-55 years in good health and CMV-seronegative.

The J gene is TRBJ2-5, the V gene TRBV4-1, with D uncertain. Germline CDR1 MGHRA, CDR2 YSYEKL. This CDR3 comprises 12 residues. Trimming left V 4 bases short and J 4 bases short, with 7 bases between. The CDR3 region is CASSRPGETQYF. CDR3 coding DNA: TGCGCCAGCAGCCGACCGGGAGAGACCCAGTACTTC.

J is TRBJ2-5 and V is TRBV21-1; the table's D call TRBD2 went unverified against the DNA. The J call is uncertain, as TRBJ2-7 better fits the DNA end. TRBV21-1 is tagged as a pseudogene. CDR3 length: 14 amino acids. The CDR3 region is CASSGEGQACEQYF. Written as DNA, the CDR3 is TGTGCCAGCAGTGGGGAGGGTCAGGCTTGCGAGCAGTACTTC.

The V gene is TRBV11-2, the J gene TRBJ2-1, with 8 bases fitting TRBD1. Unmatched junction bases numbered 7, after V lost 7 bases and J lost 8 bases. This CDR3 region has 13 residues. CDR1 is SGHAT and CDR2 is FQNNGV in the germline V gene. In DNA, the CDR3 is TGTGCCAGCATGGGCAGGGGGCGCGATGAGCAGTTCTTC. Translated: CASMGRGRDEQFF.

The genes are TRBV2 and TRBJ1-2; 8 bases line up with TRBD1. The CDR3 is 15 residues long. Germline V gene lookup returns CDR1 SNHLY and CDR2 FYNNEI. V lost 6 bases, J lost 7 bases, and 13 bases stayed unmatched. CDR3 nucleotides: TGTGCCAGCAGGGACTATACCGGGACAGGATTTGGCTACACCTTC. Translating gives CASRDYTGTGFGYTF.

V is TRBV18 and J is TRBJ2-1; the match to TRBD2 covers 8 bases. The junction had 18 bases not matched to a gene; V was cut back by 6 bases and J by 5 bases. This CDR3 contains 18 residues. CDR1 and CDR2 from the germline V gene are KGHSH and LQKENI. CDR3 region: CASSRQGVTSGPNNEQFF. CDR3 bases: TGTGCCAGCTCCCGCCAGGGAGTCACTAGCGGCCCAAACAATGAGCAGTTCTTC.

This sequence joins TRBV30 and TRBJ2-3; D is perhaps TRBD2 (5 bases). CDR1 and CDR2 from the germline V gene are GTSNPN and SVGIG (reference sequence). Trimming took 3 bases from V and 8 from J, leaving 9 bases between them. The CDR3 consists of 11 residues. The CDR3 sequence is CAWSQDSTQYF. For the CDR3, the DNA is TGTGCCTGGAGCCAGGACTCTACGCAGTATTTT.

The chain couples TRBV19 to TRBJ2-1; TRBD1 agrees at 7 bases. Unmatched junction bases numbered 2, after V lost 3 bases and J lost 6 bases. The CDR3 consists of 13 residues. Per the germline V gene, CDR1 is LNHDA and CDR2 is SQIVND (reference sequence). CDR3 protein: CASSMGQRNEQFF. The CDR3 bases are TGTGCCAGTAGTATGGGACAGCGCAATGAGCAGTTCTTC.

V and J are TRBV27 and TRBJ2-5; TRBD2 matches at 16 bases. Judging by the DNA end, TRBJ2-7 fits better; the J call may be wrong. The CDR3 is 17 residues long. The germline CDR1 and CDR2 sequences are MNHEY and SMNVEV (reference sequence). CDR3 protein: CASSSGLAGGLIYEQYF. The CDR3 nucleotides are TGTGCCAGCAGTTCGGGACTAGCGGGAGGGTTAATTTACGAGCAGTACTTC.

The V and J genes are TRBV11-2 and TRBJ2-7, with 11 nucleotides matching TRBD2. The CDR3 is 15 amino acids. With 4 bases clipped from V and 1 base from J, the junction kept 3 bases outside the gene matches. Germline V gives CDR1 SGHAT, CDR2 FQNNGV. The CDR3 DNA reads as TGTGCCAGCAGCTATACTAGCGGGAGATCCTACGAGCAGTACTTC. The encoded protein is CASSYTSGRSYEQYF.

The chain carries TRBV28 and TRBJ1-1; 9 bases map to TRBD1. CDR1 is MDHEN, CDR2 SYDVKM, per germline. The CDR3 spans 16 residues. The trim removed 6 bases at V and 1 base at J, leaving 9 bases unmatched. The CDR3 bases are TGTGCCAGCAGCCTAGCCGGGACAGGGACGAACACTGAAGCTTTCTTT. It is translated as CASSLAGTGTNTEAFF.

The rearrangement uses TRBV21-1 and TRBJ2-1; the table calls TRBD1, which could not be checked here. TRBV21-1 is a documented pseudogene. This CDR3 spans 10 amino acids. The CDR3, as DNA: TGTGCCAGCGGAACAGGGGGGCAGTTCTTC. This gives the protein CASGTGGQFF.

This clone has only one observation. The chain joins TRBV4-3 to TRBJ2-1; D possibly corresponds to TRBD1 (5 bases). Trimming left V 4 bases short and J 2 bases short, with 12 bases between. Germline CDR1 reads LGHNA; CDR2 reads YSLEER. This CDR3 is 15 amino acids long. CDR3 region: CASSRLTDAYNEQFF. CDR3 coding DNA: TGCGCCAGCAGCCGCTTGACAGACGCCTACAATGAGCAGTTCTTC.

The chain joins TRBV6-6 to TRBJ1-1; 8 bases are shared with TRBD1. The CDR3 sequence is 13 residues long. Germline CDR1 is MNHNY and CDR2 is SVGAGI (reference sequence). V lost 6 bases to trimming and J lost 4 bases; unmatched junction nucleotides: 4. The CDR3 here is CASSPTGGTEAFF. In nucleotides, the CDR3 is TGTGCCAGCAGCCCAACAGGGGGCACTGAAGCTTTCTTT.

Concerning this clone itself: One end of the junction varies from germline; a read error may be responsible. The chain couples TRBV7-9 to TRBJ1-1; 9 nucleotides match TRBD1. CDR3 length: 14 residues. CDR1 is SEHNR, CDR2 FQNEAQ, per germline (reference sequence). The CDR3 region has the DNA TGTTCCAGCAGGGAAACAGGGGGCAACACTGAAGCTTTCTTT. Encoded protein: CSSRETGGNTEAFF.

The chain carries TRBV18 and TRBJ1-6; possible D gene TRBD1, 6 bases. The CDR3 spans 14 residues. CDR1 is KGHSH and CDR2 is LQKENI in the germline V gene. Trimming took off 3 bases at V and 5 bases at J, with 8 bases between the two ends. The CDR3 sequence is CASSPTGDNSPLHF. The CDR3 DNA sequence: TGTGCCAGCTCACCGACAGGAGATAATTCACCCCTCCACTTT. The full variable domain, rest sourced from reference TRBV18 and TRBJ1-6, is NAGVMQNPRHLVRRRGQEARLRCSPMKGHSHVYWYRQLPEEGLKFMVYLQKENIIDESGMPKERFSAEFPKEGPSILRIQQVVRGDSAAYFCASSPTGDNSPLHFGNGTRLTVT.

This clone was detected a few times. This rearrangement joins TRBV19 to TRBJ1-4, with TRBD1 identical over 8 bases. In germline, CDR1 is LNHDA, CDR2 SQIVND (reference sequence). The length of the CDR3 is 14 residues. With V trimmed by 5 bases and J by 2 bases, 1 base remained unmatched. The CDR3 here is CASSHRGTNEKLFF. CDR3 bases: TGTGCCAGTAGTCACAGGGGGACTAATGAAAAACTGTTTTTT.

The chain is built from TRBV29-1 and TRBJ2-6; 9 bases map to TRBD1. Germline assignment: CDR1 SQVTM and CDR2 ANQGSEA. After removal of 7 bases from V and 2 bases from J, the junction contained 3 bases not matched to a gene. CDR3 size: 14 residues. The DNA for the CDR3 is TGCAGCGCGGGGGACAGGGCTGGGGCCAACGTCCTGACTTTC. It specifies CSAGDRAGANVLTF.

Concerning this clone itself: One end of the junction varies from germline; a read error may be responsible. The CDR3 reads CASTGHGNTEASF. Written as DNA, the CDR3 is TGTGCCAGCACCGGACACGGAAACACTGAAGCTTCCTTT. J is TRBJ1-1 and V is TRBV6-5, with TRBD1 as a possible D gene (5 bases). The germline CDR1 and CDR2 sequences are MNHEY and SVGAGI. This CDR3 has 13 amino acids.

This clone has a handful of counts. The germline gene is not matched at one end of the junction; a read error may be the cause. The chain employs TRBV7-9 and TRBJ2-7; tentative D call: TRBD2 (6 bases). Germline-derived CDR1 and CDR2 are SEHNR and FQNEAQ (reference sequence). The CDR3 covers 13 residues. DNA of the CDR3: TGTTCCAGCAGCTCCGCACTTCGGGGGGAGCAGTACTTC. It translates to CSSSSALRGEQYF.

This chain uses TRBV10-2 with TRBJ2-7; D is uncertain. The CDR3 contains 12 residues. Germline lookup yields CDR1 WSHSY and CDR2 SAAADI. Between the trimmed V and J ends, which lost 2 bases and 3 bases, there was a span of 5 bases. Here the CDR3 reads CASSEPNYEQYF. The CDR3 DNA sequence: TGCGCCAGCAGTGAGCCAAACTACGAGCAGTACTTC.

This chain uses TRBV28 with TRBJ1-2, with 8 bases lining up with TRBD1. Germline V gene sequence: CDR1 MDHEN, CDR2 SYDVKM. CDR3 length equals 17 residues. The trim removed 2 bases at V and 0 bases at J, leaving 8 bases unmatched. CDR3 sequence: CASSLSGTGHTNYGYTF. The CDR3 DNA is TGTGCCAGCAGTTTAAGTGGGACAGGCCACACTAACTATGGCTACACCTTC.

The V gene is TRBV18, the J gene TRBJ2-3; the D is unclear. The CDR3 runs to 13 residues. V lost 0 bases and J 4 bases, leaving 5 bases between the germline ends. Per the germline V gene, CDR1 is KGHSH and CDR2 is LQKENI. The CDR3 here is CASSPPLADTQYF. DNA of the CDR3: TGTGCCAGCTCACCACCGCTAGCAGATACGCAGTATTTT. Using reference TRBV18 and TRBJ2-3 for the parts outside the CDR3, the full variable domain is NAGVMQNPRHLVRRRGQEARLRCSPMKGHSHVYWYRQLPEEGLKFMVYLQKENIIDESGMPKERFSAEFPKEGPSILRIQQVVRGDSAAYFCASSPPLADTQYFGPGTRLTVL.

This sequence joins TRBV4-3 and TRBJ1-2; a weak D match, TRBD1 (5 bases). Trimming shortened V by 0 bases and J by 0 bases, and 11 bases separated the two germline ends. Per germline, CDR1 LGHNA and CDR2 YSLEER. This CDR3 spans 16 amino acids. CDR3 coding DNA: TGCGCCAGCAGCCAAGACTCCAGGGTTGCTAACTATGGCTACACCTTC. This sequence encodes CASSQDSRVANYGYTF.

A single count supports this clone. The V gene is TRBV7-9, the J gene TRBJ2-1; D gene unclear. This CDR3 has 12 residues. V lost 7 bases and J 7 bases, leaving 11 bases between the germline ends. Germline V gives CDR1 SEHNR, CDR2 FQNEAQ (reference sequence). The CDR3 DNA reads TGTGCCAGCACCCAGTCGGGTAATGAGCAGTTCTTC. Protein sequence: CASTQSGNEQFF.

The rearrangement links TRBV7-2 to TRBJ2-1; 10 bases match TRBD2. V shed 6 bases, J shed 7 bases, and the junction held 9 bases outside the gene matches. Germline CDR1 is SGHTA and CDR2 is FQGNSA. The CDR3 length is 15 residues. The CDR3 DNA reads TGTGCCAGCAGGCCGACGGGACTAGCGACAAATGAGCAGTTCTTC. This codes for CASRPTGLATNEQFF.

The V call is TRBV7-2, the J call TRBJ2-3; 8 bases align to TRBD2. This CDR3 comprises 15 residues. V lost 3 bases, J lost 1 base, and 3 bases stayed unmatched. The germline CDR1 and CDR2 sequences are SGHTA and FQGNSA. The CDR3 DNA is TGTGCCAGCAGCTTGCGGGGGGCCCGCACAGATACGCAGTATTTT. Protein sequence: CASSLRGARTDTQYF.

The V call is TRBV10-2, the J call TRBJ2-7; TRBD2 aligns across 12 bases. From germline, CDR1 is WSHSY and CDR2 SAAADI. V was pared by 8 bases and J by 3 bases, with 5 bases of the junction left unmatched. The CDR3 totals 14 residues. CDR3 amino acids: CASGLAGNLYEQYF. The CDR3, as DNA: TGCGCCAGCGGACTAGCGGGGAACCTCTACGAGCAGTACTTC.

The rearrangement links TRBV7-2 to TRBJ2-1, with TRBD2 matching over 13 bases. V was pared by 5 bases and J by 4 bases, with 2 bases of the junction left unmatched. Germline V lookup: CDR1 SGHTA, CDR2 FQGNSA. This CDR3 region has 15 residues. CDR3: CASSLGLAGYNEQFF. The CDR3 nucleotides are TGTGCCAGCAGCCTGGGACTAGCGGGGTACAATGAGCAGTTCTTC. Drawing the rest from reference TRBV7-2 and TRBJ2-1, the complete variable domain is GAGVSQSPSNKVTEKGKDVELRCDPISGHTALYWYRQSLGQGLEFLIYFQGNSAPDKSGLPSDRFSAERTGGSVSTLTIQRTQQEDSAVYLCASSLGLAGYNEQFFGPGTRLTVL.

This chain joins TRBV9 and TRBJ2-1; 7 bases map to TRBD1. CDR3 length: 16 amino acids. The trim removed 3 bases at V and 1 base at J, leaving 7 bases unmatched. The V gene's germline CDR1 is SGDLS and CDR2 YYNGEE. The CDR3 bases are TGTGCCAGCAGCGCCCAGGGGGTGGGGTCCTACAATGAGCAGTTCTTC. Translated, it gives CASSAQGVGSYNEQFF.

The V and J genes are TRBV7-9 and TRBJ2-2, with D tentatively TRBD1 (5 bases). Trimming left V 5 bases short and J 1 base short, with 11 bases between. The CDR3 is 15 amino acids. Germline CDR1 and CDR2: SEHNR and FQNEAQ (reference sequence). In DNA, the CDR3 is TGTGCCAGCAGCCAGACAGTAATGAACACCGGGGAGCTGTTTTTT. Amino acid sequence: CASSQTVMNTGELFF. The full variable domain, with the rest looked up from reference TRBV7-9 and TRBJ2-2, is DTGVSQNPRHKITKRGQNVTFRCDPISEHNRLYWYRQTLGQGPEFLTYFQNEAQLEKSRLLSDRFSAERPKGSFSTLEIQRTEQGDSAMYLCASSQTVMNTGELFFGEGSRLTVL.

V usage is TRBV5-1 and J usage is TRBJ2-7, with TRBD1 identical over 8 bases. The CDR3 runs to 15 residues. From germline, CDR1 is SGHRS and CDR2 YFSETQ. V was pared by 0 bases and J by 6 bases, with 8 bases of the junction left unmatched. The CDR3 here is CASSLGWTGLSEQYF. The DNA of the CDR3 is TGCGCCAGCAGCTTGGGATGGACAGGGTTGAGCGAGCAGTACTTC.

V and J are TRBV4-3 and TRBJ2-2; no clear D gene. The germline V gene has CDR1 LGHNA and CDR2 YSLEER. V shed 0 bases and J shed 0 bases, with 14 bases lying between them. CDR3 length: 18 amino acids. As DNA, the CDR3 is TGCGCCAGCAGCCAAGAAGCACGCCCCACTTCGAACACCGGGGAGCTGTTTTTT. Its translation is CASSQEARPTSNTGELFF.